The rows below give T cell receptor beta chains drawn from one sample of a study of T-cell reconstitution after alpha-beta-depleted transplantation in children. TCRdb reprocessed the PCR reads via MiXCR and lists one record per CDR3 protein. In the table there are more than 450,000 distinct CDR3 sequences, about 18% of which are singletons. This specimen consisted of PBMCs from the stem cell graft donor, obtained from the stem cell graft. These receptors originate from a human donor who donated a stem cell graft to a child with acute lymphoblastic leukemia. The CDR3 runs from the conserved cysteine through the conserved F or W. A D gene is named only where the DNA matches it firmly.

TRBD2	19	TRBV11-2	CASLRSGLAGRSSYNEQFF
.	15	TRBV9	CASSVDSGTYNEQFF
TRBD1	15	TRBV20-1	CSARVQGQGAREQYF
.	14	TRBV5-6	CASSSLLGTDTQYF
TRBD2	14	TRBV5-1	CASRQTSGEETQYF
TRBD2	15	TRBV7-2	CASSLDAGGPREQYF
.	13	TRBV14	CASSRVFRDTQYF
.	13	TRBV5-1	CASKGQSSYEQYF
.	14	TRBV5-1	CASSPGHMDTEAFF
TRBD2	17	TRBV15	CATSPGLAGGMRNEQFF
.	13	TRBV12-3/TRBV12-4	CASSLKGKDEQFF
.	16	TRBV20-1	CSAITNNPGWDNEQFF
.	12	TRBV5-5	CASSPWGETQYF
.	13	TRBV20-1	CNASPRVGNTIYF
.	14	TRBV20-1	CSARDQGRTDTQYF
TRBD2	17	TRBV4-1	CASSQDRVAGERDEQFF
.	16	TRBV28	CASSLGQVINVDTQYF
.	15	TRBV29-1	CSVGYPFANTGELFF
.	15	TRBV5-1	CASSLAPGESYEQYF
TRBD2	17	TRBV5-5	CASTLTQTGLAGDEQYF
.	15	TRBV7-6	CASSLEGGSGYEQYF
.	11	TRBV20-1	CNLQENTEVFF
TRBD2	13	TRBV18	CASSSGLKETQYF
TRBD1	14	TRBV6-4	CASSSLTGGSPLHF
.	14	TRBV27	CASSGLGWGYEQYF
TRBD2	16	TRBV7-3	CASSSSGSGSYNEQFF
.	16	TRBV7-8	CASSSYLLEGGGELFF
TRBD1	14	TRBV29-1	CSVEDVTGDEGAFF
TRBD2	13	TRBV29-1	CSGGLAPVFEQFF
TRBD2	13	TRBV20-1	CSAPRGRWNEQYF
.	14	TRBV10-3	CDIASLRGSTEAFF
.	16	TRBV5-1	CASSLSQGQFYNEQFF
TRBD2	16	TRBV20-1	CSAGGLAGPSPDTQYF
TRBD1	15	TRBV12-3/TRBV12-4	CASSLGQERTREQYF
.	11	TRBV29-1	CSALRDPEQYF
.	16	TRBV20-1	CSASLPGGPTPYEQYF
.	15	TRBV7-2	CASSLHSSYNSPLHF
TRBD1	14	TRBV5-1	CASSLDTGGYEQYF
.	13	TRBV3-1	CASSQESDNEQFF
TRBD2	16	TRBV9	CASSVEGLAGTNEQFF
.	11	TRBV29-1	CSARLNSNPLF
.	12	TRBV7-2	CASSPRGLGYTF
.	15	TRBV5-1	CASSKPGTHNNEQFF
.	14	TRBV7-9	CASSLAHTNYGYTF
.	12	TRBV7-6	CASSSGRRGYTF
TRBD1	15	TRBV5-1	CASSPMTGGFYGYTF
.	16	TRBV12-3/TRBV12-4	CASSPRLPEAYNEQFF
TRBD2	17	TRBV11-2	CASSRRLADSSYNEQFF
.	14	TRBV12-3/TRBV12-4	CASSPTGLAGTQYF
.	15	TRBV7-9	CASSASPGIGIEQYF
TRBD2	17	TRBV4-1	CASSRWGERESTDTQYF
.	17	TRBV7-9	CASSSDRLGHSNQPQHF
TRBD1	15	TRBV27	CASSSQTGGVKTQYF
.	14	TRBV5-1	CASSLWDSTDTQYF